This TCR beta chain was profiled in a study of a mutant IDH1 vaccine in newly diagnosed glioma. Time point described: week 23, last vaccination. Every vaccination contained 300 ug of the mutant IDH1 20-mer peptide and was paired with topical imiquimod. This table comes from immunoSEQ multiplex PCR, and its TCRdb copy is limited to in-frame clones, with some not included. The data show 35,000 to 50,000 clones, with less than 95% seen just once and 3.9% held by the top ten. A word on this clone: No antigen is known for it.

Germline CDR1 is MNHEY and CDR2 is SMNVEV (reference sequence). This CDR3 is 14 amino acids long. The J segment lost 0 bases and the V segment lost 6 bases, leaving 4 bases of the junction unmatched. This chain joins TRBV27 and TRBJ1-1; 7 positions match TRBD1. This specimen consisted of PBMCs, obtained from a glioma patient whose treatment included an IDH1 peptide vaccine. This TCR came from a man aged 50 to 59 with glioma. The CDR3 spells CASRHDRVNTEAFF. CDR3 sequence (DNA): TGTGCCAGCAGACACGACAGGGTGAACACTGAAGCTTTCTTT.